This T cell receptor (beta chain) originates from a study of identical twins. Study-level findings and limits: Out-of-frame beta chain sequences displayed weaker excess sharing between twins. While abundant cord blood beta clonotypes carried fewer insertions, memory repertoires showed no such pattern.

Concerning this clonotype itself: Its matching antigen is unknown.

V shed 8 bases and J shed 5 bases, with 21 bases lying between them. Germline-derived CDR1 and CDR2 are SQVTM and ANQGSEA. The CDR3 has 14 residues. TCRdb called the 5' RACE reads again in MiXCR, with one record for every CDR3 protein. Of fewer than 250,000 distinct CDR3 sequences in the sample, 5.5% to 7% were seen once. This same sample was also part of a study on yellow fever vaccine responses in identical twins.

The sequencing sample was made of memory (CD45RO+) T cells sorted from blood. This chain uses TRBV29-1 with TRBJ1-1; possibly TRBD1 for D (5 bases). This clonotype was obtained from a woman younger than 30 in good health. The CDR3 here is CSSERSQGGTEAFF. The CDR3 DNA reads TGCAGCTCCGAACGGAGCCAGGGAGGGACTGAAGCTTTCTTT.